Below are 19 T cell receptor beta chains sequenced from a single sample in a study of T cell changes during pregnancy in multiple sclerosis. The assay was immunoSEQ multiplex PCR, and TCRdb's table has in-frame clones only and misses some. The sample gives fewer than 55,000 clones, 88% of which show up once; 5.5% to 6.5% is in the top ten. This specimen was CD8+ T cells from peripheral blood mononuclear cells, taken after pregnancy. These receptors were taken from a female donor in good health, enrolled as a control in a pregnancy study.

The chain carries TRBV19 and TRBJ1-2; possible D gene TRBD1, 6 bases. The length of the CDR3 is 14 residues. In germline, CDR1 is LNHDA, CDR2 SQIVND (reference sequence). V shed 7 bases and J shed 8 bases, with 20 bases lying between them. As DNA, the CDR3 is TGTGCCAGTACCCCATCAAGGGGGGGCTTGGGCTACACCTTC. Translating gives CASTPSRGGLGYTF.

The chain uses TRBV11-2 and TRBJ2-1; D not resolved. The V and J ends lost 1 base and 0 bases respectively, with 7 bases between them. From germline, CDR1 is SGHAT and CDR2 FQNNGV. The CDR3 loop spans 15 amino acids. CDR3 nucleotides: TGTGCCAGCAGCTTAGTATACGGCTCCTACAATGAGCAGTTCTTC. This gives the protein CASSLVYGSYNEQFF.

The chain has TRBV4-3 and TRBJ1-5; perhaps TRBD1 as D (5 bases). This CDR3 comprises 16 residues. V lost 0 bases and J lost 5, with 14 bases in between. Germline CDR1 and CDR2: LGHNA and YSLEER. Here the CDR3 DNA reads TGCGCCAGCAGCCAAGATCAGGGCAGGATGGATCAGCCCCAGCATTTT. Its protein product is CASSQDQGRMDQPQHF.

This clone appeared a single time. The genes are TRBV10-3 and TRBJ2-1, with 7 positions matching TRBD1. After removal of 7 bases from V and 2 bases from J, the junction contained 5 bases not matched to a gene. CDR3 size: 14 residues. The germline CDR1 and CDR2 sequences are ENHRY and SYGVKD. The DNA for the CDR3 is TGTGCCATCACTGACAGGGAAACCTACAATGAGCAGTTCTTC. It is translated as CAITDRETYNEQFF.

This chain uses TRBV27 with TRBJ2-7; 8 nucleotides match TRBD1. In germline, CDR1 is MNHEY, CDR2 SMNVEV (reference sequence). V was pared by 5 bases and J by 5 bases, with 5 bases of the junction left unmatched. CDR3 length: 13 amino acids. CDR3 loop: CASSRTGYDEQYF. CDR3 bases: TGTGCCAGCAGTAGGACAGGGTACGACGAGCAGTACTTC.

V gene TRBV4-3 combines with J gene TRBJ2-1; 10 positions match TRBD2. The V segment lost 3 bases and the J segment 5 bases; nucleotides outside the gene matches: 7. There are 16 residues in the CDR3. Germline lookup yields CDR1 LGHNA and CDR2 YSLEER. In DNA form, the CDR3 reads TGCGCCAGCAGCCATCTCCCAGCGGGGGGGGACAATGAGCAGTTCTTC. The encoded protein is CASSHLPAGGDNEQFF.

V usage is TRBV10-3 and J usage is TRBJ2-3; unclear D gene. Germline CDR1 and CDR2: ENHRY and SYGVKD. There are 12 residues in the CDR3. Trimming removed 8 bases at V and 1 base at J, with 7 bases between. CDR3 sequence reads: CAILVGTDTQYF. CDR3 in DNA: TGTGCCATCCTTGTAGGCACAGATACGCAGTATTTT.

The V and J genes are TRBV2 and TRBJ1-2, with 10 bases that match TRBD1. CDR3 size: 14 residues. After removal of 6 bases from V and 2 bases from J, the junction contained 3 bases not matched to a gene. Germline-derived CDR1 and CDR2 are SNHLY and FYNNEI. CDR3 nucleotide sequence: TGTGCCAGCAGCGCGGACAGGGGGAACTATGGCTACACCTTC. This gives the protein CASSADRGNYGYTF.

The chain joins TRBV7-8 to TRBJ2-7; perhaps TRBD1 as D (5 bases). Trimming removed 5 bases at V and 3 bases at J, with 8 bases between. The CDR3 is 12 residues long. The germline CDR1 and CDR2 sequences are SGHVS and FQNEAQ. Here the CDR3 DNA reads TGTGCCAGCAGCCCGACAGACTACGAGCAGTACTTC. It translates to CASSPTDYEQYF.

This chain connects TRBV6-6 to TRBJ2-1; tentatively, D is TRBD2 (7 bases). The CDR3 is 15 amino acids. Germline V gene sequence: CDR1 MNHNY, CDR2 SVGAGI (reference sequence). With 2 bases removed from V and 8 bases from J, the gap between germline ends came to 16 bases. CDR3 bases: TGTGCCAGCAGTTACAGGGCAGGGGAGGGGGATGAGCAGTTCTTC. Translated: CASSYRAGEGDEQFF.

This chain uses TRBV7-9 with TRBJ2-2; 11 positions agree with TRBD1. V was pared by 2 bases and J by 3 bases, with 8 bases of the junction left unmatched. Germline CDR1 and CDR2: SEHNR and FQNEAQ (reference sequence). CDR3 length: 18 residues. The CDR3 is CASSLSSGQGDDTGELFF. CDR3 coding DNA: TGTGCCAGCAGCTTATCTTCGGGACAGGGGGACGACACCGGGGAGCTGTTTTTT.

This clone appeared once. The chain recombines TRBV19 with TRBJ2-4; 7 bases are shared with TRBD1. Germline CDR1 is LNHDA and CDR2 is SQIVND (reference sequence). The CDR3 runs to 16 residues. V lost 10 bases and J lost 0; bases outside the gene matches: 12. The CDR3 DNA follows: TGTGCCACCAGATCGACAGGGATTGTAGCCAAAAACATTCAGTACTTC. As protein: CATRSTGIVAKNIQYF.

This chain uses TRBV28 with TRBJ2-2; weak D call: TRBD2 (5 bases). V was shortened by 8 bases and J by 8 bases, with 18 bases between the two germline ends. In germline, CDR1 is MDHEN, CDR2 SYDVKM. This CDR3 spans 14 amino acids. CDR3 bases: TGTGCCAGCGGACTTAACGGGATTGTGGGGGAGCTGTTTTTT. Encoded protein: CASGLNGIVGELFF.

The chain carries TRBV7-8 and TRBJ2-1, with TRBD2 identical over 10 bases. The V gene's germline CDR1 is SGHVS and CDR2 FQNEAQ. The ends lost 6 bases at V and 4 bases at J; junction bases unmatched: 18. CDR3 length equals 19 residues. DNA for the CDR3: TGTGCCAGCAGGAAGACTAGGGCTGCCGAGCGGGGGGGTTACAATGAGCAGTTCTTC. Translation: CASRKTRAAERGGYNEQFF.

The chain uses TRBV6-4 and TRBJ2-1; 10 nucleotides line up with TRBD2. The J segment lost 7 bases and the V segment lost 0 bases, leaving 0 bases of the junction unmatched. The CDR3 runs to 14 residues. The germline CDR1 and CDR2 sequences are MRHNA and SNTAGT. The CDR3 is CASSDSAGGNEQFF. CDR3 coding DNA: TGTGCCAGCAGTGACTCAGCGGGGGGGAATGAGCAGTTCTTC.

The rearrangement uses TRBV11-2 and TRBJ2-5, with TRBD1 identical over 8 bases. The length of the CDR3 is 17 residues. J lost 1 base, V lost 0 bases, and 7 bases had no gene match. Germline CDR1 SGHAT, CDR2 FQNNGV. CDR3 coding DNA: TGTGCCAGCAGCTTAGAGCTGACAGGGGAAATCCAAGAGACCCAGTACTTC. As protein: CASSLELTGEIQETQYF. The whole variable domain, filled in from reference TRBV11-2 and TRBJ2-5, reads EAGVAQSPRYKIIEKRQSVAFWCNPISGHATLYWYQQILGQGPKLLIQFQNNGVVDDSQLPKDRFSAERLKGVDSTLKIQPAKLEDSAVYLCASSLELTGEIQETQYFGPGTRLLVL.

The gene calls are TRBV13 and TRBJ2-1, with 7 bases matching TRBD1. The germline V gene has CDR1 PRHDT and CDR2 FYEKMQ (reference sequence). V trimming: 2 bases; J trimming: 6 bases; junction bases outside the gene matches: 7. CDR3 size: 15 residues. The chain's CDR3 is CASSLRDRRSNEQFF. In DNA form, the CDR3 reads TGTGCCAGCAGCTTAAGGGACAGACGCTCCAATGAGCAGTTCTTC.

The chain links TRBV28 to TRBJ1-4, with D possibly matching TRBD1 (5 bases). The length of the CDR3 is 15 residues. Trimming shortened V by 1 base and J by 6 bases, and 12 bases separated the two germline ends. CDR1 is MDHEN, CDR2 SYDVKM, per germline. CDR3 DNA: TGTGCCAGCAGTTTATTTCGGGGGTCGGATGAAAAACTGTTTTTT. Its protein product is CASSLFRGSDEKLFF.

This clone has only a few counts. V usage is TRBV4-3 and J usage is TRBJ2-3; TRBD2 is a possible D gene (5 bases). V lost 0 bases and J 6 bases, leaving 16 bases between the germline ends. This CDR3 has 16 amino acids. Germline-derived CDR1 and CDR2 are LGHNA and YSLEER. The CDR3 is CASSQDKGAPSDTQYF. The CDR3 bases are TGCGCCAGCAGCCAAGATAAGGGAGCCCCATCCGATACGCAGTATTTT.